The 16 T cell receptor beta chains in this list originate from one sample, sequenced in a study of glioma-infiltrating T cells. The iRepertoire nested amplicon-rescue multiplex PCR amplified TCR alpha and beta CDR3s from RNA. TCRdb itself ran the multiplex PCR reads through MiXCR, one entry per CDR3 protein. The sample has about 130,000 distinct CDR3 sequences; about 25% are singletons. Sequencing was performed on glioma tissue, nonneoplastic brain tissue, or PBMCs (not recorded which). The receptors shown here come from a human donor with low-grade glioma or glioblastoma, undergoing nonglioma brain surgery, or in good health (not recorded which).

This clonotype was seen a few times. The CDR3 reads CASRGERAMNTEAFF. The DNA of the CDR3 is TGTGCCAGCAGGGGAGAGCGAGCAATGAACACTGAAGCTTTCTTT. V gene TRBV2 combines with J gene TRBJ1-1; D is unclear. With 6 bases removed from V and 0 bases from J, the gap between germline ends came to 14 bases. The CDR3 covers 15 residues. Germline V gene data show CDR1 as SNHLY and CDR2 as FYNNEI. Looking up the rest from reference TRBV2 and TRBJ1-1 gives the full variable domain: EPEVTQTPSHQVTQMGQEVILRCVPISNHLYFYWYRQILGQKVEFLVSFYNNEISEKSEIFDDQFSVERPDGSNFTLKIRSTKLEDSAMYFCASRGERAMNTEAFFGQGTRLTVV.

This clonotype was picked up a small number of times. The rearrangement links TRBV18 to TRBJ1-2; no clear D. CDR1 is KGHSH and CDR2 is LQKENI in the germline V gene. CDR3 length equals 14 residues. V shed 5 bases and J shed 4 bases, with 14 bases lying between them. CDR3 DNA sequence: TGTGCCAGCTCAGAGGGAATGGGGTCCTATGGCTACACCTTC. It encodes CASSEGMGSYGYTF.

This CDR3 reads CASKGTGIASPAPNEQFF. The CDR3, as DNA: TGCGCCAGTAAGGGGACGGGAATAGCTTCCCCGGCCCCCAATGAGCAGTTCTTC. The chain couples TRBV4-1 to TRBJ2-1; D assignment may be TRBD1 or TRBD2 (5 bases each). CDR3 length: 18 amino acids. V lost 9 bases, J lost 6 bases, and 30 bases lay in between. From germline, CDR1 is MGHRA and CDR2 YSYEKL.

This clonotype was found a few times. This chain connects TRBV7-2 to TRBJ2-1, with D hard to call. The CDR3 has 15 amino acids. V was trimmed by 1 base and J by 7 bases, leaving 14 bases between them. From germline, CDR1 is SGHTA and CDR2 FQGNSA. CDR3 sequence reads: CASSLDRMGRNEQFF. CDR3 DNA: TGTGCCAGCAGCTTAGATCGAATGGGCAGGAATGAGCAGTTCTTC. Together with reference TRBV7-2 and TRBJ2-1, the CDR3 gives the full variable domain: GAGVSQSPSNKVTEKGKDVELRCDPISGHTALYWYRQSLGQGLEFLIYFQGNSAPDKSGLPSDRFSAERTGGSVSTLTIQRTQQEDSAVYLCASSLDRMGRNEQFFGPGTRLTVL.

V gene TRBV19 combines with J gene TRBJ2-3; D might be TRBD2 (6 bases). CDR1 and CDR2 from the germline V gene are LNHDA and SQIVND (reference sequence). This CDR3 region has 14 residues. V lost 3 bases and J 4 bases, leaving 11 bases between the germline ends. CDR3 bases: TGTGCCAGTAGTATCGGCAGGGAGGCAGATACGCAGTATTTT. Translation gives CASSIGREADTQYF.

This clonotype has ten or more counts. The final CDR3 position lacks the conserved phenylalanine or tryptophan, pointing to a likely read error. Because the CDR3's place on the DNA is in doubt, the DNA is left out and the CDR3 is given as listed by TCRdb. The chain employs TRBV4-1 and TRBJ1-5. The CDR3 region is 9 residues in length, termini included. Germline values: CDR1 MGHRA, CDR2 YSYEKL. The CDR3 sequence: CASSQEVDL.

The V and J genes are TRBV6-1 and TRBJ1-3; tentatively, D is TRBD1 (5 bases). V was shortened by 11 bases and J by 4 bases, with 18 bases between the two germline ends. The CDR3 runs to 14 residues. Germline CDR1 is MNHNS and CDR2 is SASEGT. CDR3 sequence: CASTGVLPGNTIYF. The CDR3 DNA follows: TGTGCCTCTACGGGGGTCCTTCCCGGAAACACCATATATTTT.

The chain recombines TRBV20-1 with TRBJ2-5, with 13 positions matching TRBD2. In germline, CDR1 is DFQATT, CDR2 SNEGSKA (reference sequence). This CDR3 is built from 15 residues. The V gene end was trimmed by 5 bases and the J gene end by 6 bases; junction bases not matched to a gene: 9. The CDR3 spells CSASTSGGALKTQYF. As DNA, the CDR3 is TGCAGTGCTTCCACTAGCGGGGGGGCCCTGAAGACCCAGTACTTC.

This clonotype occurred a few times. The chain uses TRBV27 and TRBJ1-2; tentative D call: TRBD1 (6 bases). V was cut by 5 bases and J by 0 bases, with 7 bases left in between. CDR1 and CDR2 (germline): MNHEY, SMNVEV (reference sequence). This CDR3 is 13 amino acids long. Here the CDR3 reads CASSRTANYGYTF. As DNA, the CDR3 is TGTGCCAGCAGTAGGACAGCTAACTATGGCTACACCTTC.

This rearrangement joins TRBV20-1 to TRBJ1-1; 8 bases line up with TRBD1. The J segment lost 5 bases and the V segment lost 1 base, leaving 6 bases of the junction unmatched. This CDR3 contains 14 residues. From germline, CDR1 is DFQATT and CDR2 SNEGSKA (reference sequence). The DNA of the CDR3 is TGCAGTGCTAGAGCAGGGGGCGTAGATACTGAAGCTTTCTTT. Amino acids: CSARAGGVDTEAFF.

This clonotype was counted ten times or more. J is TRBJ2-5 and V is TRBV6-6, with 9 bases aligning to TRBD1. The junction had 6 bases not matched to a gene; V was cut back by 2 bases and J by 2 bases. The CDR3 consists of 16 residues. Germline V CDR1 and CDR2: MNHNY, SVGAGI (reference sequence). CDR3 in DNA: TGTGCCAGCAGTTACCGAATTGGGACAGGGCAAGAGACCCAGTACTTC. Protein: CASSYRIGTGQETQYF.

This clonotype was observed a few times. The chain joins TRBV29-1 to TRBJ1-5; D is perhaps TRBD1 (5 bases). This CDR3 region has 12 residues. V lost 3 bases to trimming and J lost 7 bases, with 10 bases between them. From germline, CDR1 is SQVTM and CDR2 ANQGSEA. The DNA of the CDR3 is TGCAGCGTTGACAGGGCCCGGCAGCCCCAGCATTTT. Translation: CSVDRARQPQHF.

This clonotype was picked up many times. The DNA for the CDR3 is TGTGCCAGCAGCGGACAGGAAAACACAGATACGCAGTATTTT. Its protein product is CASSGQENTDTQYF. The rearrangement joins TRBV3-1 to TRBJ2-3; TRBD1 matches 7 bases. In germline, CDR1 is LGHDT, CDR2 YNNKEL (reference sequence). The CDR3 contains 14 residues. The V gene end was trimmed by 5 bases and the J gene end by 2 bases; junction bases not matched to a gene: 4.

This clonotype occurred many times. This sequence joins TRBV20-1 and TRBJ1-5; 9 bases are a match to TRBD1. CDR1 and CDR2 (germline): DFQATT, SNEGSKA (reference sequence). V lost 4 bases, J lost 11 bases, and 9 bases stayed unmatched. The CDR3 is 13 amino acids. The CDR3 reads CSATRTGVVAQHF. CDR3 coding DNA: TGCAGTGCTACCCGGACAGGGGTGGTTGCCCAGCATTTT.

This clonotype was recorded many times. The V call is TRBV7-2, the J call TRBJ1-5; no firm D call. This CDR3 comprises 15 residues. V gave up 1 base and J gave up 2 bases, with 9 bases separating them. CDR1 is SGHTA and CDR2 is FQGNSA in the germline V gene. The DNA of the CDR3 is TGTGCCAGCAGCTTAGATGCCGAAGGCAATCAGCCCCAGCATTTT. Its translation: CASSLDAEGNQPQHF.

This clonotype has more than one count but fewer than ten. This chain joins TRBV2 and TRBJ1-1; D might be TRBD1 (5 bases). CDR1 is SNHLY and CDR2 is FYNNEI in the germline V gene. Trimming pared 2 bases from V and 6 bases from J, leaving 13 bases between. This CDR3 is 14 amino acids long. The CDR3 loop reads CASSEKTANPEAFF. For the CDR3, the DNA is TGTGCCAGCAGTGAAAAGACAGCTAACCCTGAAGCTTTCTTT.